Listed below are T cell receptor beta chains from one sample, sequenced in a study of blood T cell repertoires in COVID-19. Profiled with immunoSEQ multiplex PCR; TCRdb holds only in-frame clones, not every one. The table has approximately 200,000 clones, more than 85% seen once; the top ten hold 2% to 2.5%. Sample: peripheral blood. The receptor set was obtained from a man between 65 and 85 years old with active or convalescent COVID-19. CDR3s include the opening cysteine and the closing phenylalanine or tryptophan. The order of the fields is V gene, D gene, J gene, clone size, CDR3 protein, CDR3 DNA. D genes are given only for firm matches. Not all rows give a size; the values are once, few, many and, for expanded clones, a class.

>TRBV9|-|TRBJ1-5|once
CASSPTAYSNQPQHF
TGTGCCAGCAGCCCCACAGCTTATAGCAATCAGCCCCAGCATTTT
>TRBV9|TRBD2|TRBJ2-2|-
CASSSGLAGGPHRAGELFF
TGTGCCAGCAGCTCTGGACTAGCGGGGGGGCCTCATCGTGCCGGGGAGCTGTTTTTT
>TRBV5-6|TRBD2|TRBJ2-1|-
CASSHRLAGTDNEQFF
TGTGCCAGCAGCCACCGACTAGCGGGAACCGACAATGAGCAGTTCTTC
>TRBV5-4|TRBD2|TRBJ2-2|-
CASKRELDTGELFF
TGTGCCAGCAAGCGGGAGCTCGACACCGGGGAGCTGTTTTTT
>TRBV5-1|-|TRBJ1-1|-
CASSLVKNMNTEAFF
TGCGCCAGCAGCTTGGTTAAGAACATGAACACTGAAGCTTTCTTT
>TRBV6-2/TRBV6-3|-|TRBJ1-2|-
CASSYYGGYGYTF
TGTGCCAGCAGTTACTACGGAGGCTATGGCTACACCTTC
>TRBV18|-|TRBJ2-1|once
CASSPVATKNNEQFF
TGTGCCAGCTCACCAGTAGCAACCAAAAACAATGAGCAGTTCTTC
>TRBV18|TRBD2|TRBJ2-7|once
CASSVSGTPYEQYF
TGTGCCAGCTCAGTTAGCGGGACCCCCTACGAGCAGTACTTC
>TRBV5-1|-|TRBJ1-3|few
CASSLWPRGGNTIYF
TGCGCCAGCAGCTTGTGGCCCAGGGGAGGAAACACCATATATTTT
>TRBV19|TRBD1|TRBJ1-2|-
CASSSTGGFGYTF
TGTGCCAGTAGTAGCACAGGGGGCTTTGGCTACACCTTC
>TRBV27|TRBD2|TRBJ2-7|-
CASSSYLLTSGSKIEQYF
TGTGCCAGCAGTTCCTACCTTCTCACTAGCGGGAGTAAAATCGAGCAGTACTTC
>TRBV28|TRBD2|TRBJ2-3|-
CASSLGLAGGWGRVDTQYF
TGTGCCAGCAGTTTGGGACTAGCGGGGGGTTGGGGGCGGGTAGATACGCAGTATTTT
>TRBV21-1|-|TRBJ2-3|-
CASSKEEGNSVSTDTQYF
TGTGCCAGCAGCAAAGAGGAGGGTAATAGCGTTAGCACAGATACGCAGTATTTT
>TRBV3-1/TRBV3-2|TRBD2|TRBJ2-5|-
CASSQTRLAGVETQYF
TGTGCCAGCAGCCAAACGAGACTAGCGGGAGTAGAGACCCAGTACTTC
>TRBV18|-|TRBJ1-3|-
CASSPQQGAPGNTIYF
TGTGCCAGCTCACCACAGCAAGGGGCCCCTGGAAACACCATATATTTT
>TRBV5-1|TRBD1|TRBJ2-1|-
CASSLGQGGTYNEQFF
TGCGCCAGCAGCTTGGGACAGGGGGGCACCTACAATGAGCAGTTCTTC
>TRBV29-1|TRBD2|TRBJ2-5|-
CSVRKHQSGEETQYF
TGCAGCGTACGTAAGCACCAGAGCGGGGAAGAGACCCAGTACTTC
>TRBV14|-|TRBJ2-6|-
CASRGAGANVLTF
TGTGCCAGCAGAGGGGCTGGGGCCAACGTCCTGACTTTC
>TRBV19|-|TRBJ2-3|-
CASSIVLNSYTDTQYF
TGTGCCAGTAGTATAGTTTTGAACAGTTACACAGATACGCAGTATTTT
>TRBV7-6|TRBD1|TRBJ2-5|few
CASSLLGHRGPSEETQYF
TGTGCCAGCAGCCTTTTGGGCCACAGGGGGCCATCGGAAGAGACCCAGTACTTC
>TRBV30|TRBD1|TRBJ1-2|-
CAWMGGGTGNYGYTF
TGTGCCTGGATGGGTGGCGGGACAGGGAACTATGGCTACACCTTC
>TRBV14|TRBD1|TRBJ2-7|-
CASSQAGTGGIEQYF
TGTGCCAGCAGCCAAGCTGGGACAGGGGGCATCGAGCAGTACTTC
>TRBV9|-|TRBJ1-6|-
CASSGPGLMNSPLHF
TGTGCCAGCAGCGGACCGGGACTCATGAATTCACCCCTCCACTTT
>TRBV19|-|TRBJ1-2|-
CASSIGGGSFLPAF
TGTGCCAGTAGTATAGGTGGTGGCAGTTTCCTCCCCGCCTTC
>TRBV6-2/TRBV6-3|-|TRBJ1-2|-
CASSRTTDYGYTF
TGTGCCAGCAGCCGAACGACAGATTATGGCTACACCTTC
>TRBV27|TRBD1|TRBJ2-7|few
CASSLQTGRGLEQYF
TGTGCCAGCAGTTTACAGACAGGGCGAGGTCTCGAGCAGTACTTC
>TRBV5-1|-|TRBJ2-5|-
CASSFRGSQETQYF
TGCGCCAGCAGCTTTCGAGGGAGCCAAGAGACCCAGTACTTC
>TRBV5-5|-|TRBJ2-2|-
CASSPWAGMNTGELFF
TGTGCCAGCAGCCCATGGGCAGGGATGAACACCGGGGAGCTGTTTTTT
>TRBV6-5|-|TRBJ1-5|once
CASRMGAGNQPQHF
TGTGCCAGCCGAATGGGGGCTGGCAATCAGCCCCAGCATTTT
>TRBV2|-|TRBJ1-1|-
CASSETGNTEAFF
TGTGCCAGCAGTGAGACAGGGAACACTGAAGCTTTCTTT
>TRBV2|-|TRBJ2-3|-
CASSEVLGARPTDTQYF
TGTGCCAGCAGTGAAGTTCTGGGGGCGAGACCCACAGATACGCAGTATTTT
>TRBV6-5|TRBD1|TRBJ1-1|-
CASSYPGGPNTEAFF
TGTGCCAGCAGTTACCCAGGGGGCCCGAACACTGAAGCTTTCTTT
>TRBV20-1|-|TRBJ1-2|-
CSAYSENGYTF
TGCAGTGCTTACAGTGAGAATGGCTACACCTTC
>TRBV5-1|-|TRBJ1-6|-
CASSSPRNSPLHF
TGCGCCAGCAGCTCCCCGAGAAATTCACCCCTCCACTTT
>TRBV11-2|TRBD2|TRBJ2-4|once
CASSLTSGGGGIQYF
TGTGCCAGCAGCCTGACTAGCGGGGGCGGGGGCATTCAGTACTTC
>TRBV27|TRBD2|TRBJ2-1|-
CASSLVFRGSGRDEQFF
TGTGCCAGCAGTTTAGTGTTTCGCGGGAGCGGCCGGGATGAGCAGTTCTTC
>TRBV7-8|-|TRBJ1-5|-
CASSFGGNQPQHF
TGTGCCAGCAGCTTCGGGGGCAATCAGCCCCAGCATTTT
>TRBV2|TRBD2|TRBJ2-1|once
CASSVGTSRNEQFF
TGTGCCAGCAGCGTCGGGACTAGCAGAAATGAGCAGTTCTTC
>TRBV6-5|TRBD2|TRBJ2-3|-
CASSMGLESDTQYF
TGTGCCAGCAGCATGGGACTAGAATCAGATACGCAGTATTTT
>TRBV6-1|-|TRBJ1-6|once
CASSEVYSFSPLHF
TGTGCCAGCAGTGAAGTATACAGCTTTTCACCCCTCCACTTT
>TRBV7-9|-|TRBJ2-6|-
CASSFSSAIAGANVLTF
TGTGCCAGCAGCTTTAGCTCGGCAATTGCGGGGGCCAACGTCCTGACTTTC
>TRBV2|-|TRBJ2-7|-
CATVQGASYEQYF
TGTGCCACCGTACAGGGTGCGTCCTACGAGCAGTACTTC
>TRBV18|TRBD2|TRBJ2-1|-
CASSASGGAGNEQFF
TGTGCCAGCTCAGCTAGCGGGGGGGCCGGTAATGAGCAGTTCTTC
>TRBV5-6|TRBD1|TRBJ1-1|-
CASSDDEMRQGANEAFF
TGTGCCAGCAGCGACGATGAAATGAGACAGGGGGCGAATGAAGCTTTCTTT
>TRBV23-1|-|TRBJ1-5|-
CASSHPGQRYSNQPQHF
TGCGCCAGCAGTCACCCTGGACAGCGATATAGCAATCAGCCCCAGCATTTT
>TRBV29-1|TRBD2|TRBJ2-5|-
CSVDGGGAFGETQYF
TGCAGCGTTGATGGCGGGGGGGCTTTTGGAGAGACCCAGTACTTC
>TRBV19|TRBD1|TRBJ2-3|-
CASSIARAGTGSTDTQYF
TGTGCCAGTAGTATAGCCAGGGCCGGGACAGGGAGCACAGATACGCAGTATTTT
>TRBV6-6|-|TRBJ2-7|-
CASTRDLAEQYF
TGTGCCAGCACTAGAGATTTGGCAGAGCAGTACTTC